The clone carrying this T cell receptor beta chain was observed a few times. This entry comes from a study of blood T cell repertoires in COVID-19. Study background: The United States, Italy and Spain provided the acute and convalescent COVID-19 samples. PBMCs, B-cell-depleted T cells, or T cells provided the cDNA or gDNA that made up the material.

Trimming removed 3 bases from V and 6 bases from J, with 14 bases in between. The length of the CDR3 is 14 residues. In germline, CDR1 is LNHNV, CDR2 YYDKDF (reference sequence). In the study's own analysis: Estimates of nucleated cell counts were drawn from the amplification of reference gene primers. Sequencing used immunoSEQ multiplex PCR; TCRdb keeps in-frame clones, though not all of them. Clone size and the V and J calls come from that table; the DNA yielded D and trimming. The sample shows hundreds of thousands of clones, about 91% of them seen only once. The clonotype comes from a woman in her forties or fifties with COVID-19, enrolled during active disease. V is TRBV15 and J is TRBJ1-2; D possibly corresponds to TRBD1 (5 bases). The sequencing input was peripheral blood. The CDR3 bases are TGTGCCACCAGCAGTGTTAGGGGCGAGGATGGCTACACCTTC. It yields the protein CATSSVRGEDGYTF.